Following are 7 T cell receptor beta chains from one sample sequenced in a study of radiotherapy plus CTLA-4 blockade in lung cancer. Generated by immunoSEQ multiplex PCR, the TCRdb table keeps only in-frame clones and is missing some. The repertoire has about 48,000 clones, approximately 86% of them found once; the top ten carry 17%. This specimen was peripheral blood, taken from a patient treated with radiotherapy plus ipilimumab. The receptors derive from a human donor with non-small cell lung cancer that progressed on radiotherapy plus ipilimumab. Some clones in this sample may be carry-over from other donors' samples.

The count of this clone is one. CDR3 in amino acids: CASYREKLFF. The CDR3, as DNA: TGTGCCAGCTATAGAGAAAAACTGTTTTTT. The chain has TRBV2 and TRBJ1-4; D not certain. Trimming cost V 8 bases and J 8 bases, with 6 bases left between them. The CDR3 is made up of 10 amino acids. In germline, CDR1 is SNHLY, CDR2 FYNNEI. Supplemented by reference TRBV2 and TRBJ1-4, the full variable domain reads EPEVTQTPSHQVTQMGQEVILRCVPISNHLYFYWYRQILGQKVEFLVSFYNNEISEKSEIFDDQFSVERPDGSNFTLKIRSTKLEDSAMYFCASYREKLFFGSGTQLSVL.

The chain carries TRBV18 and TRBJ2-7; D remains unclear. The CDR3 spans 14 residues. The ends were cut back, 2 bases at V and 3 bases at J, with 11 bases in the middle. Germline lookup yields CDR1 KGHSH and CDR2 LQKENI. The CDR3 region has the DNA TGTGCCAGCTCACCAAGGTGGCAGGACTACGAGCAGTACTTC. Its translation is CASSPRWQDYEQYF.

The chain is built from TRBV2 and TRBJ2-2; TRBD2 matches at 8 bases. This CDR3 is 15 amino acids long. CDR1 and CDR2 from the germline V gene are SNHLY and FYNNEI. V gave up 6 bases and J gave up 3 bases; unmatched junction bases: 6. The CDR3 DNA reads as TGTGCCAGCAGGCCGGGACTAGTCTACACCGGGGAGCTGTTTTTT. Protein product: CASRPGLVYTGELFF.

In its sample, this clone was seen a few times. The CDR3 DNA reads as TGTGCCAGCAGCTACACTAGGACAGATACGCAGTATTTT. It codes for CASSYTRTDTQYF. The rearrangement uses TRBV5-6 and TRBJ2-3; D is possibly TRBD2 (5 bases). CDR1 and CDR2 from the germline V gene are SGHDT and YYEEEE. The CDR3 covers 13 residues. V was clipped by 3 bases and J by 3 bases, with 8 bases between them.

V gene TRBV5-1 combines with J gene TRBJ2-1; possibly TRBD2 for D (5 bases). V lost 3 bases, J lost 6 bases, and 16 bases lay in between. CDR3 length: 15 residues. CDR1 is SGHRS, CDR2 YFSETQ, per germline. The CDR3 sequence: CASSSHEGDTNEQFF. The CDR3 bases are TGCGCCAGCAGCTCACACGAGGGAGACACCAATGAGCAGTTCTTC.

This clone was picked up a small number of times. The chain combines TRBV6-1 with TRBJ1-6; 10 bases are shared with TRBD1. The V gene's germline CDR1 is MNHNS and CDR2 SASEGT. The CDR3 runs to 16 residues. V lost 3 bases and J lost 8; bases outside the gene matches: 7. The CDR3: CASSDTTGGGYSPLHF. DNA for the CDR3: TGTGCCAGCAGTGACACGACAGGGGGCGGATATTCACCCCTCCACTTT.

J is TRBJ1-1 and V is TRBV25-1; D uncertain. Per germline, CDR1 MGHDK and CDR2 SYGVNS. Trimming pared 0 bases from V and 8 bases from J, leaving 10 bases between. The CDR3 consists of 13 residues. As DNA, the CDR3 is TGTGCCAGCAGTGAATATAGTCCCAAGGAAGCTTTCTTT. Protein sequence: CASSEYSPKEAFF.